These T cell receptor beta chains were read from a single sample in a study of vaccination and CD4 T cells after COVID-19. These receptors have no known antigen. TCRdb ran MiXCR on the PCR reads and lists one entry per CDR3 protein. This table has 9,000 or so distinct CDR3 sequences, around 50% appearing once. Sequenced: CD4+ T cells from blood, cultured in vitro. Receptors originate from a human donor in good health. CDR3s include the opening cysteine and the closing phenylalanine or tryptophan. Each record gives: V gene, CDR3 protein.

v_call: TRBV11-3; cdr3_aa: CASSLGTSPSEQFF
v_call: TRBV4-2; cdr3_aa: CASSQDRGQETQYF
v_call: TRBV7-2; cdr3_aa: CASSLALDPGEQYF
v_call: TRBV20-1; cdr3_aa: CSARRIGRISNQPQHF
v_call: TRBV10-3; cdr3_aa: CAISRENTEAFF
v_call: TRBV30; cdr3_aa: CAWSPTGQGNYGYTF
v_call: TRBV10-2; cdr3_aa: CASSNQGRQFF
v_call: TRBV7-2; cdr3_aa: CASSLDRGNYEQYF
v_call: TRBV20-1; cdr3_aa: CSAPRTGNNYGYTF
v_call: TRBV2; cdr3_aa: CASSALAGVYEQYF
v_call: TRBV7-2; cdr3_aa: CASSIPGTVGNYGYTF
v_call: TRBV4-3; cdr3_aa: CASSQTVAVLGNTIYF
v_call: TRBV4-3; cdr3_aa: CASSPQGTDNLSYNEQFF
v_call: TRBV10-2; cdr3_aa: CAGSGRAGNEQFF
v_call: TRBV6-5; cdr3_aa: CASSSGQGAPLNSPLHF
v_call: TRBV2; cdr3_aa: CASQKQGAVSEKLFF
v_call: TRBV12-5; cdr3_aa: CAVGGTYEQYF
v_call: TRBV14; cdr3_aa: CASSQLGQTYEQYF
v_call: TRBV7-2; cdr3_aa: CASSIGAARGTGELFF
v_call: TRBV19; cdr3_aa: CASSIDGGTPDTQYF
v_call: TRBV19; cdr3_aa: CASSIIRGSTGELFF
v_call: TRBV24-1; cdr3_aa: CATSHPTRNTGELFF
v_call: TRBV6-1; cdr3_aa: CASSIRDRGNYGYTF
v_call: TRBV24-1; cdr3_aa: CATSASDRNQPQHF
v_call: TRBV7-7; cdr3_aa: CASSLGTGSLDTQYF
v_call: TRBV29-1; cdr3_aa: CSVEGQGGYTF
v_call: TRBV19; cdr3_aa: CASQRGRAGNQPQHF
v_call: TRBV20-1; cdr3_aa: CSARPRQNYGYTF
v_call: TRBV19; cdr3_aa: CASYGQGEGELFF
v_call: TRBV14; cdr3_aa: CASSHLTGSSGNTIYF
v_call: TRBV6-1; cdr3_aa: CASSELGQPQHF
v_call: TRBV19; cdr3_aa: CASSQPGTSGGRDTQYF
v_call: TRBV4-1; cdr3_aa: CASSQFVARGPQPQHF
v_call: TRBV6-1; cdr3_aa: CASSPASGGQPQHF
v_call: TRBV7-6; cdr3_aa: CASRKQQNTEAFF
v_call: TRBV20-1; cdr3_aa: CSASRDFSPTDTQYF
v_call: TRBV28; cdr3_aa: CASSVGLAGGLGELFF
v_call: TRBV19; cdr3_aa: CASQTGGTMRGSPLHF
v_call: TRBV20-1; cdr3_aa: CSAGTTGSGSPLHF
v_call: TRBV7-2; cdr3_aa: CASSLGPGEKAQHF
v_call: TRBV30; cdr3_aa: CAAQGAMNTEAFF
v_call: TRBV7-2; cdr3_aa: CASSPEGGEKLFF
v_call: TRBV7-2; cdr3_aa: CASGREVTQYF
v_call: TRBV20-1; cdr3_aa: CSARVRRASTDTQYF
v_call: TRBV2; cdr3_aa: CASSPIAGGIGEQFF
v_call: TRBV27; cdr3_aa: CASSLWGSSYGYTF
v_call: TRBV27; cdr3_aa: CASRPGGRYNSPLHF
v_call: TRBV3-1; cdr3_aa: CASSQGAGGALGYTF
v_call: TRBV6-2/TRBV6-3; cdr3_aa: CASRRTGVQTEAFF
v_call: TRBV7-8; cdr3_aa: CASSLTGLEQYF
v_call: TRBV23-1; cdr3_aa: CASSPLISVTYEQYF
v_call: TRBV7-9; cdr3_aa: CASSHPFEGSYGYTF
v_call: TRBV5-1; cdr3_aa: CASSSGTAVYNEQFF
v_call: TRBV23-1; cdr3_aa: CASSQGLQGAYEQYF
v_call: TRBV29-1; cdr3_aa: CSVEDWSTGVNTEAFF
v_call: TRBV27; cdr3_aa: CASSLSGARGEQYF
v_call: TRBV7-7; cdr3_aa: CASSPGTEGTQYF